This T cell receptor beta chain was identified in a study of post-analysis software for immune sequencing data. General observations from the study: Patients carried five TRBV segments more frequently than controls did, and TRBV5-6, TRBV5-1 and TRBV20-1 were among them.

Concerning this clonotype itself: Its cognate antigen is unknown.

After removal of 4 bases from V and 5 bases from J, the junction contained 9 bases not matched to a gene. This CDR3 has 15 amino acids. Germline lookup yields CDR1 SGHRS and CDR2 YFSETQ. Carried by the TCR beta cDNA libraries were unique molecular identifiers. TCRdb itself ran the PCR reads through MiXCR, one entry per CDR3 protein. This sample carries over 700,000 distinct CDR3 sequences, 25% to 30% of them seen once, and the ten largest clones take roughly 0.57%. The origin of this receptor is a girl aged 5-17 years with multiple sclerosis. Sequenced input: blood. The chain couples TRBV5-1 to TRBJ2-1; 7 bases align to TRBD2. The CDR3 nucleotides read TGCGCCAGCAGCCCCAACCGGGACTACCACAATGAGCAGTTCTTC. Translation gives CASSPNRDYHNEQFF.